This is a list of T cell receptor beta chains from one sample in a study of radiotherapy plus CTLA-4 blockade in lung cancer. This table comes from immunoSEQ multiplex PCR, and its TCRdb copy is limited to in-frame clones, with some not included. Of 85,000 to 90,000 clones listed, about 78% are singletons. The sequenced sample was peripheral blood, obtained from a patient treated with radiotherapy plus ipilimumab. All receptors come from a human donor with non-small cell lung cancer that progressed on radiotherapy plus ipilimumab. CDR3s include the opening cysteine and the closing phenylalanine or tryptophan. The D gene is left open where the match is weak. Rows may omit the clone size; those that give it use once, few, many or a size class.

TRBV5-4	.	.	TRBJ1-2	CASSPDANYGYTF	TGTGCCAGCAGCCCGGACGCTAACTATGGCTACACCTTC
TRBV5-6	TRBD2	once	TRBJ2-5	CASSRLAGGTETQYF	TGTGCCAGCAGCCGGCTAGCGGGAGGTACAGAGACCCAGTACTTC
TRBV28	.	.	TRBJ1-5	CAGGRGGGGQPQHF	TGTGCCGGGGGACGCGGGGGTGGGGGTCAGCCCCAGCATTTT
TRBV7-2	.	.	TRBJ2-7	CASSASYEQYF	TGTGCCAGCAGCGCCTCCTACGAGCAGTACTTC
TRBV18	.	.	TRBJ1-5	CASSPGPRSNQPQHF	TGTGCCAGCTCACCGGGGCCGAGGAGCAATCAGCCCCAGCATTTT
TRBV4-2	.	once	TRBJ1-4	CASSEEATNEKLFF	TGTGCCAGCAGCGAAGAAGCAACTAATGAAAAACTGTTTTTT
TRBV30	TRBD2	.	TRBJ2-3	CAWTRGRHTDTQYF	TGTGCCTGGACCCGCGGGAGACACACAGATACGCAGTATTTT
TRBV28	.	.	TRBJ1-2	CASRGGLMLPGLLPQGYTF	TGTGCCAGCAGGGGGGGATTGATGCTTCCAGGGTTACTCCCTCAAGGCTACACCTTC
TRBV30	.	.	TRBJ1-1	CAGRRGNTEAFF	TGTGCCGGGAGGCGGGGGAACACTGAAGCTTTCTTT
TRBV5-1	.	few	TRBJ2-2	CASSLLLTGAGTGELFF	TGCGCCAGCAGCTTGTTACTCACGGGCGCTGGCACCGGGGAGCTGTTTTTT
TRBV7-8	.	.	TRBJ2-1	CASRNRDLRHNEQFF	TGTGCCAGCAGGAACCGGGATTTGCGGCACAATGAGCAGTTCTTC
TRBV7-2	.	.	TRBJ2-7	CASSFRPGERSEQYF	TGTGCCAGCAGCTTCAGGCCAGGGGAAAGGAGCGAGCAGTACTTC
TRBV30	.	.	TRBJ1-5	CAWSVSYQPQHF	TGTGCCTGGAGTGTCTCGTATCAGCCCCAGCATTTT
TRBV28	.	.	TRBJ1-4	CASSSIRGHNEKLFF	TGTGCCAGCAGTTCCATAAGGGGCCATAATGAAAAACTGTTTTTT
TRBV7-3	.	.	TRBJ2-5	CASSPQGRQETQYF	TGTGCCAGCAGCCCCCAGGGTAGGCAAGAGACCCAGTACTTC
TRBV6-6	.	.	TRBJ2-2	CASSWDSYTGELFF	TGTGCCAGCAGTTGGGACTCGTACACCGGGGAGCTGTTTTTT
TRBV7-9	TRBD1	.	TRBJ1-4	CASSGGTERKLFF	TGTGCCAGCAGCGGAGGGACAGAGAGAAAACTGTTTTTT
TRBV7-2	.	.	TRBJ1-5	CASSLVGGAGSNQPQHF	TGTGCCAGCAGCTTAGTTGGCGGGGCTGGGAGCAATCAGCCCCAGCATTTT
TRBV19	.	.	TRBJ1-6	CASSTGQNNSPLHF	TGTGCCAGTAGTACTGGACAGAATAATTCACCCCTCCACTTT
TRBV5-1	TRBD1	medium-sized	TRBJ2-3	CASSVGQQQDTQYF	TGCGCCAGCAGCGTGGGACAGCAGCAAGATACGCAGTATTTT
TRBV2	.	.	TRBJ1-6	CASTPGGSSPLHF	TGTGCCAGCACCCCCGGGGGGAGTTCACCCCTCCACTTT
TRBV27	.	.	TRBJ1-6	CASSLRLNRDYNSPLHF	TGTGCCAGCAGTTTAAGACTCAACAGGGACTATAATTCACCCCTCCACTTT
TRBV2	.	.	TRBJ1-3	CASSTANSGNTIYF	TGTGCCAGCTCGACAGCGAACTCTGGAAACACCATATATTTT
TRBV6-5	TRBD1	.	TRBJ1-6	CASSYWDSSYNSPLHF	TGTGCCAGCAGTTACTGGGACAGCTCCTATAATTCACCCCTCCACTTT
TRBV5-1	TRBD1	.	TRBJ2-7	CASSGTDLGEQYF	TGCGCCAGCAGCGGGACAGACTTGGGCGAGCAGTACTTC
TRBV16	.	.	TRBJ1-5	CASSQLGGVSNQPQHF	TGTGCCAGCAGCCAACTCGGGGGTGTTAGCAATCAGCCCCAGCATTTT
TRBV19	.	few	TRBJ2-7	CASSIGALPTYEQYF	TGTGCCAGTAGTATAGGGGCGCTACCTACCTACGAGCAGTACTTC
TRBV11-1	.	once	TRBJ2-3	CASSAQGGRGHTDTQYF	TGTGCCAGCAGCGCCCAGGGGGGGCGGGGTCACACAGATACGCAGTATTTT
TRBV19	.	.	TRBJ2-2	CASNQGWTGELFF	TGTGCCAGTAACCAGGGTTGGACCGGGGAGCTGTTTTTT
TRBV18	TRBD1	.	TRBJ2-5	CASSPQAQEGAGETQYF	TGTGCCAGCTCCCCGCAGGCCCAAGAGGGGGCAGGTGAGACCCAGTACTTC
TRBV28	.	.	TRBJ2-1	CASISKGPAHNEQFF	TGTGCCAGCATCAGCAAGGGCCCCGCGCATAATGAGCAGTTCTTC
TRBV5-1	.	.	TRBJ2-5	CASSLVVGGQETQYF	TGCGCCAGCAGCTTGGTTGTAGGAGGCCAAGAGACCCAGTACTTC
TRBV10-2	.	.	TRBJ2-6	CASRYNTGNSGANVLTF	TGCGCCAGCAGGTACAATACAGGGAACTCTGGGGCCAACGTCCTGACTTTC
TRBV5-4	.	few	TRBJ2-2	CASSPGGNTGELFF	TGTGCCAGCAGCCCCGGAGGGAACACCGGGGAGCTGTTTTTT
TRBV6-1	.	.	TRBJ1-5	CASSEEAARGGEPQHF	TGTGCCAGCAGTGAAGAAGCTGCTAGGGGAGGTGAGCCCCAGCATTTT
TRBV4-1	TRBD1	few	TRBJ1-1	CASSPRQGMNTEAFF	TGCGCCAGCAGCCCCCGACAGGGGATGAACACTGAAGCTTTCTTT
TRBV6-5	TRBD2	.	TRBJ2-2	CAVKKRGAQEGELFF	TGTGCCGTTAAGAAGCGGGGGGCTCAAGAAGGGGAGCTGTTTTTT
TRBV28	.	.	TRBJ2-5	CASYEASQETQYF	TGTGCCAGTTATGAAGCGTCTCAAGAGACCCAGTACTTC
TRBV19	.	.	TRBJ1-6	CASSIDGGNSPLHF	TGTGCCAGTAGTATAGATGGGGGGAATTCACCCCTCCACTTT
TRBV13	.	.	TRBJ2-2	CASSFARRGGTGELFF	TGTGCCAGCAGCTTTGCCCGGAGGGGGGGCACCGGGGAGCTGTTTTTT
TRBV21-1	.	once	TRBJ2-5	CASSEGTDRAETQYF	TGTGCCAGCAGCGAAGGCACCGACAGGGCAGAGACCCAGTACTTC
TRBV5-6	.	.	TRBJ2-3	CASSDGPRATDTQYF	TGTGCCAGCAGCGACGGCCCCAGGGCCACAGATACGCAGTATTTT
TRBV28	TRBD1	once	TRBJ1-2	CASSLPGQNNYGYTF	TGTGCCAGCAGTCTACCGGGACAGAACAACTATGGCTACACCTTC
TRBV9	.	.	TRBJ2-1	CASSAFDNEQFF	TGTGCCAGCAGCGCCTTCGACAATGAGCAGTTCTTC
TRBV5-4	.	.	TRBJ1-1	CASSLANYLSEAFF	TGTGCCAGCAGCTTGGCCAATTATTTAAGTGAAGCTTTCTTT
TRBV11-2	TRBD2	.	TRBJ2-7	CASSFRGSRGGLGTYEQYF	TGTGCCAGCAGCTTTAGGGGAAGCCGGGGGGGCCTCGGGACCTACGAGCAGTACTTC
TRBV4-1	.	.	TRBJ2-3	CASSRGDTDTQYF	TGCGCCAGCAGCAGAGGAGACACAGATACGCAGTATTTT
TRBV2	.	.	TRBJ2-3	CASSEMAPSTDTQYF	TGTGCCAGCAGTGAGATGGCGCCTAGCACAGATACGCAGTATTTT
TRBV5-4	.	.	TRBJ2-5	CASSFFDSAGTQYF	TGTGCCAGCAGCTTCTTCGACAGTGCGGGGACCCAGTACTTC
TRBV6-1	.	many	TRBJ2-7	CASSEEGSYYEQYF	TGTGCCAGCAGTGAAGAGGGTAGTTACTACGAGCAGTACTTC
TRBV11-2	.	.	TRBJ2-3	CASSPASGVLGTDTQYF	TGTGCCAGCAGCCCAGCGTCGGGTGTTTTAGGCACAGATACGCAGTATTTT
TRBV19	.	.	TRBJ2-4	CASSIVGGRTKNIQYF	TGTGCCAGTAGTATTGTTGGGGGGCGAACCAAAAACATTCAGTACTTC
TRBV7-9	TRBD1	once	TRBJ2-3	CASSPRGQGGEDTQYF	TGTGCCAGCAGCCCGCGGGGACAGGGAGGCGAAGATACGCAGTATTTT
TRBV7-2	.	.	TRBJ2-1	CASSLGLSEQFF	TGTGCCAGCAGCTTAGGGCTTTCTGAGCAGTTCTTC
TRBV2	.	.	TRBJ2-6	CAIFRAISGANVLTF	TGTGCCATTTTTCGGGCTATCTCTGGGGCCAACGTCCTGACTTTC
TRBV10-3	TRBD1	.	TRBJ2-1	CAISRTGAYNEQFF	TGTGCCATCAGTCGGACAGGGGCTTACAATGAGCAGTTCTTC
TRBV18	.	.	TRBJ1-2	CASSQEVIYGYTF	TGTGCCAGCTCACAAGAGGTGATCTATGGCTACACCTTC
TRBV7-9	TRBD1	.	TRBJ1-5	CASSPGGFLQPQHF	TGTGCCAGCAGCCCAGGGGGGTTCCTACAGCCCCAGCATTTT